Each of the 21 T cell receptor beta chains below was sequenced from the same sample in a study of long-term antiretroviral therapy in people with HIV. An immunoSEQ assay, version v3.0, was performed at survey level. TCRdb keeps only in-frame clones here, not all; method: immunoSEQ multiplex PCR. The data show over 20,000 clones, with approximately 84% seen just once and about 4.9% held by the top ten. The sample here was unsorted PBMCs, taken 0.5 years after starting antiretroviral therapy. The source is a man younger than 30 with HIV.

The rearrangement uses TRBV25-1 and TRBJ2-1, with 8 bases aligning to TRBD1. The junction had 8 bases not matched to a gene; V was cut back by 3 bases and J by 4 bases. The germline gives CDR1 MGHDK, CDR2 SYGVNS. There are 16 residues in the CDR3. The CDR3 here is CASSDQGTGVYNEQFF. CDR3 bases: TGTGCCAGCAGTGATCAAGGGACAGGCGTTTACAATGAGCAGTTCTTC.

The V and J genes are TRBV5-4 and TRBJ1-2, with 8 bases lining up with TRBD1. The V and J ends lost 4 bases and 7 bases, in that order; junction bases with no gene match: 9. Looked up from germline, CDR1 is SGHNT and CDR2 is YYREEE (reference sequence). This CDR3 comprises 14 residues. The CDR3 DNA follows: TGTGCCAGCAGCCGGGAATCAGGGGGCTCTGGCTACACCTTC. Translated, it gives CASSRESGGSGYTF.

This chain links TRBV6-5 with TRBJ2-6, with a weak D call TRBD2 (5 bases). The germline V and J ends were trimmed by 4 bases and 1 base, with 11 bases remaining between them. The CDR3 contains 16 residues. Germline CDR1 and CDR2: MNHEY and SVGAGI. For the CDR3, the DNA is TGTGCCAGCAGTTCCGGGGAACTGTCTGGGGCCAACGTCCTGACTTTC. Protein: CASSSGELSGANVLTF.

The chain carries TRBV7-9 and TRBJ2-7; D might be TRBD1 (6 bases). Germline CDR1 and CDR2: SEHNR and FQNEAQ (reference sequence). The CDR3 totals 13 residues. V lost 4 bases to trimming and J lost 2 bases, with 9 bases between them. The CDR3 nucleotides read TGTGCCAGCAGCTACAGGGATACCTACGAGCAGTACTTC. Amino acids: CASSYRDTYEQYF.

This chain connects TRBV28 to TRBJ1-5; 7 bases are a match to TRBD1. Germline CDR1 is MDHEN and CDR2 is SYDVKM. V dropped 6 bases and J dropped 8; count of bases not matched to a gene: 13. The CDR3 loop spans 15 amino acids. This CDR3 is CASRFVQGVLEPQHF. CDR3 coding DNA: TGTGCCAGCAGGTTCGTCCAGGGGGTTTTGGAGCCCCAGCATTTT.

CDR3 region: CASSPSPFGEQYF. The DNA for the CDR3 is TGTGCCAGCAGCCCCAGCCCCTTTGGGGAGCAGTACTTC. This chain connects TRBV2 to TRBJ2-7; D remains ambiguous. The CDR3 totals 13 residues. The V end was cut by 6 bases, the J end by 7 bases, with 16 bases between. Germline V gene sequence: CDR1 SNHLY, CDR2 FYNNEI.

V is TRBV7-9 and J is TRBJ2-3; the D is unclear. Germline V gene sequence: CDR1 SEHNR, CDR2 FQNEAQ (reference sequence). The CDR3 is 14 residues long. Trimming left V 4 bases short and J 0 bases short, with 8 bases between. This CDR3 is CASSSSASTDTQYF. The CDR3 DNA follows: TGTGCCAGCAGCTCCAGCGCGAGCACAGATACGCAGTATTTT.

This clone came up once. The J gene is TRBJ1-3, the V gene TRBV25-1; no reliable D call. The CDR3 has 17 residues. V was pared by 2 bases and J by 0 bases, with 14 bases between. Per germline, CDR1 MGHDK and CDR2 SYGVNS. The CDR3 region has the DNA TGTGCCAGCAGTGAACCAGACCGTCCTAGCTCTGGAAACACCATATATTTT. The encoded protein is CASSEPDRPSSGNTIYF.

Of note for this clone: The sample has other DNA sequences that encode this CDR3 too. The rearrangement joins TRBV11-3 to TRBJ2-1, with 12 bases identical to TRBD2. V shed 5 bases and J 5 bases; nucleotides not matched to a gene: 4. The CDR3 has 15 residues. Germline CDR1 reads SGHNT; CDR2 reads YENEEA. The CDR3 region is CASSPLAGGNNEQFF. Here the CDR3 DNA reads TGTGCCAGCAGCCCCCTAGCGGGGGGGAACAATGAGCAGTTCTTC.

This sequence joins TRBV5-3 and TRBJ1-5, with TRBD1 matching over 9 bases. TRBV5-3 is labeled an ORF, and its function is uncertain. The junction had 7 bases not matched to a gene; V was cut back by 2 bases and J by 4 bases. The length of the CDR3 is 16 residues. The CDR3 sequence: CARSLNRGPGNQPQHF. The CDR3 DNA reads TGTGCCAGAAGCTTAAACAGGGGGCCGGGAAATCAGCCCCAGCATTTT.

The CDR3 protein is CAISDSGDSTGEQYF. As DNA, the CDR3 is TGTGCCATCAGTGACTCAGGAGACTCGACCGGCGAGCAGTACTTC. The gene calls are TRBV10-3 and TRBJ2-7; D is unclear. The germline CDR1 and CDR2 sequences are ENHRY and SYGVKD. The V and J ends lost 3 bases and 6 bases respectively, with 18 bases between them. The CDR3 runs to 15 residues.

This rearrangement joins TRBV7-9 to TRBJ1-4; the D gene is possibly TRBD1 (5 bases). V was cut by 5 bases and J by 5 bases, with 12 bases left in between. Germline-derived CDR1 and CDR2 are SEHNR and FQNEAQ (reference sequence). The CDR3 consists of 14 residues. The CDR3, as DNA: TGTGCCAGCAGCAACACGTGGGGGAATGAAAAACTGTTTTTT. Protein product: CASSNTWGNEKLFF.

V usage is TRBV27 and J usage is TRBJ2-3; possibly TRBD2 for D (6 bases). The CDR3 consists of 12 residues. Germline V gives CDR1 MNHEY, CDR2 SMNVEV (reference sequence). Trimming took off 2 bases at V and 6 bases at J, with 6 bases between the two ends. CDR3 DNA sequence: TGTGCCAGCAGTTTAGGGAGGGATACGCAGTATTTT. As protein: CASSLGRDTQYF.

This clone showed up just a few times. The CDR3 region has the DNA TGTGCCAGCAGCCTGAGGCGGGGGGGCCCGAGCCCTTCCTACGAGCAGTACTTC. This encodes CASSLRRGGPSPSYEQYF. The J gene is TRBJ2-7, the V gene TRBV28, with 9 positions matching TRBD2. The CDR3 runs to 18 residues. Germline V gene sequence: CDR1 MDHEN, CDR2 SYDVKM. V was pared by 6 bases and J by 1 base, with 16 bases of the junction left unmatched.

The J gene is TRBJ2-7, the V gene TRBV4-1, with 9 positions matching TRBD2. V was pared by 5 bases and J by 5 bases, with 10 bases of the junction left unmatched. Germline V gives CDR1 MGHRA, CDR2 YSYEKL. The CDR3 is made up of 15 amino acids. The DNA for the CDR3 is TGCGCCAGCAGCTACGTAGCGGGAGATCAAGACGAGCAGTACTTC. This encodes CASSYVAGDQDEQYF.

The J gene is TRBJ1-1, the V gene TRBV27; maybe TRBD1 (6 bases). The CDR3 consists of 14 residues. The V end lost 6 bases, the J end lost 1 base, and 12 bases lay between the germline ends. Germline loops: CDR1 MNHEY, CDR2 SMNVEV (reference sequence). The CDR3 DNA reads TGTGCCAGCAGGGCTACAGGGAGGAACACTGAAGCTTTCTTT. It translates to CASRATGRNTEAFF.

This sequence joins TRBV9 and TRBJ2-2; D unresolved. The CDR3 loop spans 19 amino acids. V was cut by 1 base and J by 5 bases, with 24 bases left in between. The germline V gene encodes CDR1 SGDLS and CDR2 YYNGEE. The CDR3 bases are TGTGCCAGCAGCGTAAATATACGGACCGCGCAGTTAAGGACCGGGGAGCTGTTTTTT. Translation: CASSVNIRTAQLRTGELFF.

This chain links TRBV21-1 with TRBJ2-4; the listed D gene, TRBD2, was not tested against the DNA. TRBV21-1 is given as a pseudogene. The CDR3 spans 17 residues. The CDR3 here is CASSKEGRGRTKNIQYF. The CDR3 bases are TGTGCCAGCAGCAAAGAGGGCCGGGGTCGGACCAAAAACATTCAGTACTTC.

The chain combines TRBV2 with TRBJ2-7; D might be TRBD2 (6 bases). The V end lost 8 bases, the J end lost 1 base, and 15 bases lay between the germline ends. The germline CDR1 and CDR2 sequences are SNHLY and FYNNEI. This CDR3 is built from 14 residues. CDR3 bases: TGTGCCAGCGGAACCGGGACTGCATCCTACGAGCAGTACTTC. Translated, it gives CASGTGTASYEQYF.

V and J are TRBV7-9 and TRBJ2-3; a possible D gene is TRBD2 (6 bases). Per the germline V gene, CDR1 is SEHNR and CDR2 is FQNEAQ (reference sequence). The V and J ends lost 5 bases and 2 bases respectively, with 14 bases between them. This CDR3 comprises 15 residues. The CDR3 is CASSPRDFSTDTQYF. In DNA form, the CDR3 reads TGTGCCAGCAGCCCCCGGGACTTCTCCACAGATACGCAGTATTTT.

This chain uses TRBV28 with TRBJ2-6; weak D call: TRBD2 (6 bases). Per germline, CDR1 MDHEN and CDR2 SYDVKM. This CDR3 is 14 amino acids long. V was trimmed by 11 bases and J by 14 bases, leaving 25 bases between them. CDR3 sequence (DNA): TGTGCCTCCCGACCCGGAGGGGATGAGAAGATCCTGACTTTC. Encoded protein: CASRPGGDEKILTF. Together with reference TRBV28 and TRBJ2-6, the CDR3 gives the full variable domain: DVKVTQSSRYLVKRTGEKVFLECVQDMDHENMFWYRQDPGLGLRLIYFSYDVKMKEKGDIPEGYSVSREKKERFSLILESASTNQTSMYLCASRPGGDEKILTFGAGSRLTVL.